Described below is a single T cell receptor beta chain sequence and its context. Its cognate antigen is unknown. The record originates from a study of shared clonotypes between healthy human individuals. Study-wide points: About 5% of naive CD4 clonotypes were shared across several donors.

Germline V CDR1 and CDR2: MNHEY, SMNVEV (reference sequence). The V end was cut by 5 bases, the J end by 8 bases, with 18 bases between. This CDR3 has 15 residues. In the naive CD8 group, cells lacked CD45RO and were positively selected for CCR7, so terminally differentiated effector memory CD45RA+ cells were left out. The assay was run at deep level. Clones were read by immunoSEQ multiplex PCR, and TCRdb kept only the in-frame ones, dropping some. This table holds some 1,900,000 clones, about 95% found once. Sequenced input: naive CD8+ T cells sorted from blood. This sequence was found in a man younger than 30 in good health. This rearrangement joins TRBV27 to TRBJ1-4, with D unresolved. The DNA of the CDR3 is TGTGCCAGCAGTCCGTCCCCTGGGATCGTGGAAAAACTGTTTTTT. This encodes CASSPSPGIVEKLFF. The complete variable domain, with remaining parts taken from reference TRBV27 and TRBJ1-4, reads EAQVTQNPRYLITVTGKKLTVTCSQNMNHEYMSWYRQDPGLGLRQIYYSMNVEVTDKGDVPEGYKVSRKEKRNFPLILESPSPNQTSLYFCASSPSPGIVEKLFFGSGTQLSVL.